This T cell receptor beta chain was recovered during a study of T-cell reconstitution after alpha-beta-depleted transplantation in children. For TCRbeta, the library was prepared with unique molecular identifiers. TCRdb reprocessed the PCR reads via MiXCR and lists one record per CDR3 protein. The table includes fewer than 200,000 distinct CDR3 sequences, about 6.8% detected once. This clonotype was detected ten times or more. The CDR3 has 15 residues. V lost 2 bases and J lost 0, with 8 bases in between. V and J are TRBV12-3 or TRBV12-4 and TRBJ1-5; D is undetermined. Source: PBMCs from the stem cell graft donor, taken from the stem cell graft. This clonotype was sampled from a human donor who donated a stem cell graft to a child with Wiskott-Aldrich syndrome. In nucleotides, the CDR3 is TGTGCCAGCAGTTTATGGCAGAATAGCAATCAGCCCCAGCATTTT. Residues: CASSLWQNSNQPQHF.